Sequencing of this T cell receptor beta chain was carried out in a study of monozygotic twins with inflammatory bowel disease. Study-level results: Data gave no support to a single strong signal or clonotype associated with IBD.

About this clonotype itself: Its antigen is still unknown.

Per the germline V gene, CDR1 is DFQATT and CDR2 is SNEGSKA (reference sequence). The CDR3 contains 16 residues. Input per TCR library consisted of roughly 4,000 ng of total RNA. The UMIs carried a 6-nucleotide sample barcode, and they were added by template switching. The cDNA of both the TCRalpha and TCRbeta chains was subjected to two nested PCRs of approximately 16 and 10 cycles. With the 5' RACE reads reprocessed, TCRdb shows one record per CDR3 protein and no DNA. The sample's table shows approximately 380,000 distinct CDR3 sequences. This TCR derives from a human donor with ulcerative colitis or Crohn's disease, or a healthy co-twin of an affected twin (not recorded which). The chain employs TRBV20-1 and TRBJ1-2; without DNA, the TCRdb call of TRBD1 cannot be checked. Sequencing was carried out using blood. The CDR3 sequence: CSARDPKLGGDYGYTF.